What follows describes a single T cell receptor (beta chain). This record belongs to a study of blood T cell repertoires in COVID-19. The data were produced by immunoSEQ multiplex PCR, yet TCRdb's version contains in-frame clones alone and is incomplete. The sample holds approximately 240,000 clones; 70% to 85% are singletons and the top ten take roughly 4%. Sequenced sample: peripheral blood. This TCR was sampled from a woman aged 40 to 50 with active or convalescent COVID-19.

Here the CDR3 reads CASSRDRDFSGNTIYF. As DNA, the CDR3 is TGTGCCAGCAGTCGGGACAGGGATTTCTCTGGAAACACCATATATTTT. The V call is TRBV9, the J call TRBJ1-3; 9 bases are a match to TRBD1. Germline assignment: CDR1 SGDLS and CDR2 YYNGEE. CDR3 length: 16 amino acids. The J segment lost 0 bases and the V segment lost 5 bases, leaving 6 bases of the junction unmatched.